The rows below give T cell receptor beta chains drawn from one sample of a study of blood T cell repertoires in COVID-19. Method: immunoSEQ multiplex PCR; TCRdb's copy keeps in-frame clones and lacks some. Of under 90,000 clones in the sample, roughly 88% were seen once. The sequenced material came from peripheral blood. The receptors were gathered from a man in his sixties or seventies with active or convalescent COVID-19. The CDR3 runs from the conserved cysteine through the conserved F or W. D genes are given only for firm matches. Not every row has a clone size; where given, it reads once, few, many or a size class.

V: TRBV6-6
D: -
J: TRBJ1-6
size: -
CDR3: CASSYDPRQYSPLHF
DNA: TGTGCCAGCAGTTACGATCCGAGACAATATTCACCCCTCCACTTT

V: TRBV5-1
D: -
J: TRBJ2-5
size: -
CDR3: CASSFGSPGETQYF
DNA: TGCGCCAGCAGCTTTGGCTCCCCGGGGGAGACCCAGTACTTC

V: TRBV29-1
D: -
J: TRBJ2-5
size: -
CDR3: CSVVSAGEETQYF
DNA: TGCAGCGTCGTCTCCGCAGGGGAAGAGACCCAGTACTTC

V: TRBV11-2
D: TRBD2
J: TRBJ2-1
size: -
CDR3: CASSYLLAGGNEQFF
DNA: TGTGCCAGCAGCTATCTACTAGCGGGGGGGAATGAGCAGTTCTTC

V: TRBV6-6
D: -
J: TRBJ1-6
size: once
CDR3: CASSYETANSPLHF
DNA: TGTGCCAGCAGTTACGAGACAGCCAATTCACCCCTCCACTTT

V: TRBV6-5
D: TRBD1
J: TRBJ2-3
size: -
CDR3: CASSSTGVTDTQYF
DNA: TGTGCCAGCAGCTCGACAGGGGTCACAGATACGCAGTATTTT

V: TRBV28
D: -
J: TRBJ1-1
size: -
CDR3: CASSPMGGTEAFF
DNA: TGTGCCAGCAGTCCCATGGGGGGCACTGAAGCTTTCTTT

V: TRBV28
D: -
J: TRBJ1-5
size: few
CDR3: CASSRTSTQAQHF
DNA: TGTGCCAGCAGTCGTACGAGCACCCAGGCCCAGCATTTT

V: TRBV27
D: -
J: TRBJ1-1
size: -
CDR3: CASSSDNTEAFF
DNA: TGTGCCAGCAGTTCAGATAACACTGAAGCTTTCTTT

V: TRBV10-3
D: TRBD1
J: TRBJ1-1
size: once
CDR3: CAISRQGTEAFF
DNA: TGTGCCATCAGCCGACAGGGCACTGAAGCTTTCTTT

V: TRBV19
D: TRBD2
J: TRBJ2-5
size: -
CDR3: CASSLRGGLAGGSETQYF
DNA: TGTGCCAGTAGTCTTCGAGGGGGACTAGCGGGAGGGAGCGAGACCCAGTACTTC

V: TRBV18
D: -
J: TRBJ2-7
size: -
CDR3: CASSPPSGVNYEQYF
DNA: TGTGCCAGCTCACCACCCTCCGGAGTTAACTACGAGCAGTACTTC

V: TRBV28
D: -
J: TRBJ1-1
size: once
CDR3: CASSPIQNTEAFF
DNA: TGTGCCAGCAGCCCGATACAGAACACTGAAGCTTTCTTT

V: TRBV5-1
D: TRBD1
J: TRBJ2-2
size: -
CDR3: CASSLTGTALTGELFF
DNA: TGCGCCAGCAGCTTGACCGGGACAGCTCTCACCGGGGAGCTGTTTTTT

V: TRBV9
D: TRBD2
J: TRBJ2-3
size: -
CDR3: CASSPSRLAGDADTQYF
DNA: TGTGCCAGCAGCCCAAGTAGACTAGCGGGAGACGCAGATACGCAGTATTTT

V: TRBV4-2
D: TRBD1
J: TRBJ1-4
size: once
CDR3: CASSQEIGTGREKLFF
DNA: TGTGCCAGCAGCCAAGAGATTGGGACAGGGCGAGAAAAACTGTTTTTT

V: TRBV10-3
D: TRBD2
J: TRBJ2-7
size: -
CDR3: CAISVERGANYEQYF
DNA: TGTGCCATCAGTGTCGAGCGGGGGGCTAACTACGAGCAGTACTTC

V: TRBV7-8
D: -
J: TRBJ2-1
size: -
CDR3: CASSLTQSHSYNEQFF
DNA: TGTGCCAGCAGCTTAACACAGTCCCATTCCTACAATGAGCAGTTCTTC

V: TRBV6-5
D: -
J: TRBJ1-5
size: -
CDR3: CASSQGTAQPQHF
DNA: TGTGCCAGCAGTCAGGGAACCGCTCAGCCCCAGCATTTT

V: TRBV6-6
D: -
J: TRBJ1-1
size: -
CDR3: CASSYSSRPGEAFF
DNA: TGTGCCAGCAGTTACTCGAGTCGGCCAGGTGAAGCTTTCTTT

V: TRBV5-1
D: -
J: TRBJ2-2
size: -
CDR3: CASRVGGITGELFF
DNA: TGCGCCAGCAGAGTCGGAGGGATCACCGGGGAGCTGTTTTTT

V: TRBV3-1/TRBV3-2
D: -
J: TRBJ2-3
size: -
CDR3: CASSRTKDPYTQYF
DNA: TGTGCCAGCAGCCGAACAAAAGATCCCTATACGCAGTATTTT

V: TRBV28
D: -
J: TRBJ1-5
size: -
CDR3: CASSSVNQPQHF
DNA: TGTGCCAGCAGCTCGGTTAATCAGCCCCAGCATTTT

V: TRBV19
D: -
J: TRBJ2-2
size: once
CDR3: CASRDRGELFF
DNA: TGTGCCAGCAGGGATCGCGGGGAGCTGTTTTTT

V: TRBV18
D: -
J: TRBJ1-1
size: -
CDR3: CASSPSGRNTEAFF
DNA: TGTGCCAGCTCACCCTCAGGTAGGAACACTGAAGCTTTCTTT

V: TRBV4-1
D: -
J: TRBJ2-3
size: -
CDR3: CASSQDSGPPPRTQYF
DNA: TGCGCCAGCAGCCAAGACTCCGGTCCTCCCCCACGGACGCAGTATTTT

V: TRBV7-2
D: TRBD2
J: TRBJ2-3
size: once
CDR3: CASSFLGGSGENTQYF
DNA: TGTGCCAGCAGCTTCCTTGGGGGGAGCGGGGAGAATACGCAGTATTTT

V: TRBV11-1
D: -
J: TRBJ1-2
size: -
CDR3: CASTGNGYGYTF
DNA: TGTGCCAGCACGGGTAATGGCTATGGCTACACCTTC

V: TRBV29-1
D: -
J: TRBJ2-6
size: -
CDR3: CSVTGSGANVLTF
DNA: TGCAGCGTCACGGGATCTGGGGCCAACGTCCTGACTTTC

V: TRBV2
D: -
J: TRBJ2-7
size: -
CDR3: CASTPGNSYEQYF
DNA: TGTGCCAGCACCCCCGGTAACTCCTACGAGCAGTACTTC

V: TRBV9
D: TRBD2
J: TRBJ2-7
size: -
CDR3: CASSPLPGLDRYEQYF
DNA: TGTGCCAGCAGCCCCCTCCCGGGACTAGACCGCTACGAGCAGTACTTC

V: TRBV29-1
D: -
J: TRBJ1-6
size: -
CDR3: CSVRQDLDSPLHF
DNA: TGCAGCGTGCGACAGGATTTGGATTCACCCCTCCACTTT

V: TRBV11-2
D: TRBD1
J: TRBJ1-5
size: -
CDR3: CASSLDGAGQVQHF
DNA: TGTGCCAGCAGCTTAGACGGAGCGGGACAGGTCCAGCATTTT

V: TRBV18
D: -
J: TRBJ2-7
size: -
CDR3: CASSPARDPYEQYF
DNA: TGTGCCAGCTCACCGGCCCGGGATCCCTACGAGCAGTACTTC

V: TRBV29-1
D: -
J: TRBJ1-1
size: -
CDR3: CSVDLGRSNTEAFF
DNA: TGCAGCGTTGATCTGGGGAGATCGAACACTGAAGCTTTCTTT

V: TRBV12-3/TRBV12-4
D: -
J: TRBJ1-2
size: -
CDR3: CASGLPGHLVF
DNA: TGTGCCAGCGGGCTCCCGGGACACTTAGTTTTC

V: TRBV27
D: TRBD2
J: TRBJ2-2
size: -
CDR3: CASSFLAGAAGELFF
DNA: TGTGCCAGCAGTTTTCTCGCGGGAGCGGCCGGGGAGCTGTTTTTT

V: TRBV7-3
D: -
J: TRBJ2-1
size: -
CDR3: CASSLSRLSGARNEQFF
DNA: TGTGCCAGCAGCTTATCGAGGTTGTCGGGAGCCCGCAATGAGCAGTTCTTC

V: TRBV20-1
D: -
J: TRBJ1-2
size: -
CDR3: CSARDLGGYTF
DNA: TGCAGTGCTAGAGACCTTGGCGGCTACACCTTC

V: TRBV2
D: TRBD1
J: TRBJ1-6
size: -
CDR3: CASSQGAFPNSPLHF
DNA: TGTGCCAGCAGCCAGGGGGCGTTCCCTAATTCACCCCTCCACTTT

V: TRBV4-1
D: TRBD2
J: TRBJ2-1
size: -
CDR3: CASSRAGGTYNEQFF
DNA: TGCGCCAGCTCCCGCGCGGGGGGGACCTACAATGAGCAGTTCTTC

V: TRBV19
D: -
J: TRBJ2-2
size: -
CDR3: CASSIARVGSGELFF
DNA: TGTGCCAGTAGTATAGCCAGGGTGGGGTCCGGGGAGCTGTTTTTT

V: TRBV10-3
D: -
J: TRBJ2-7
size: -
CDR3: CAISEGGSYEQYF
DNA: TGTGCCATCAGTGAAGGAGGGTCCTACGAGCAGTACTTC

V: TRBV10-2
D: TRBD1
J: TRBJ2-3
size: -
CDR3: CASSVTGGGTDTQYF
DNA: TGCGCCAGCAGTGTTACAGGGGGCGGCACAGATACGCAGTATTTT

V: TRBV29-1
D: -
J: TRBJ1-2
size: -
CDR3: CSVREDTGGYGYTF
DNA: TGCAGCGTCCGGGAGGACACGGGCGGCTATGGCTACACCTTC

V: TRBV4-2
D: -
J: TRBJ2-7
size: few
CDR3: CASSQDPTGVSYEQYF
DNA: TGTGCCAGCAGCCAAGATCCGACAGGAGTCTCCTACGAGCAGTACTTC

V: TRBV18
D: -
J: TRBJ2-3
size: -
CDR3: CASSSVNTDTQYF
DNA: TGTGCCAGCTCGTCGGTAAACACAGATACGCAGTATTTT

V: TRBV11-3
D: -
J: TRBJ2-1
size: -
CDR3: CASSPASGIPYNEQFF
DNA: TGTGCCAGCAGCCCGGCCTCAGGTATACCCTACAATGAGCAGTTCTTC

V: TRBV12-5
D: TRBD2
J: TRBJ2-3
size: once
CDR3: CASGLVRTSGDADTQYF
DNA: TGTGCTAGTGGTTTGGTACGAACTAGCGGGGATGCAGATACGCAGTATTTT

V: TRBV29-1
D: -
J: TRBJ1-3
size: -
CDR3: CSVDAGPSGNTIYF
DNA: TGCAGCGTTGATGCAGGGCCCTCTGGAAACACCATATATTTT

V: TRBV7-2
D: TRBD1
J: TRBJ1-2
size: -
CDR3: CASSLGGQGTVYGYTF
DNA: TGTGCCAGCAGCTTAGGGGGACAGGGAACCGTTTATGGCTACACCTTC

V: TRBV2
D: -
J: TRBJ2-6
size: -
CDR3: CASSLTGVGANVLTF
DNA: TGTGCCAGCAGCCTAACGGGGGTAGGGGCCAACGTCCTGACTTTC

V: TRBV27
D: -
J: TRBJ1-6
size: -
CDR3: CASSLVGSSYNSPLHF
DNA: TGTGCCAGCAGCCTAGTCGGGAGCTCCTATAATTCACCCCTCCACTTT

V: TRBV29-1
D: -
J: TRBJ1-5
size: -
CDR3: CSVIVQGQSQPQHF
DNA: TGCAGCGTGATTGTACAGGGTCAAAGTCAGCCCCAGCATTTT

V: TRBV7-3
D: TRBD2
J: TRBJ2-1
size: -
CDR3: CASSPLSGRTYNEQFF
DNA: TGTGCCAGCAGCCCGTTAAGCGGGAGGACCTACAATGAGCAGTTCTTC

V: TRBV27
D: TRBD1
J: TRBJ2-3
size: -
CDR3: CASSLRQGVTDTQYF
DNA: TGTGCCAGCAGTTTACGACAGGGGGTCACAGATACGCAGTATTTT

V: TRBV10-3
D: -
J: TRBJ2-3
size: -
CDR3: CAISGQLTSTDTQYF
DNA: TGTGCCATCAGTGGACAGTTGACCAGCACAGATACGCAGTATTTT

V: TRBV3-1/TRBV3-2
D: TRBD1
J: TRBJ1-2
size: -
CDR3: CASSPLTGNYGYTF
DNA: TGTGCCAGCAGCCCTTTGACAGGGAACTATGGCTACACCTTC

V: TRBV4-1
D: TRBD1
J: TRBJ1-4
size: -
CDR3: CASSRGRGPEKLFF
DNA: TGCGCCAGCAGCCGGGGCAGGGGGCCAGAAAAACTGTTTTTT